This TCR beta chain was sequenced during a study of cytomegalovirus exposure and HLA in healthy donors. The study, taken as a whole, reports: Cytomegalovirus status, reportedly, was diagnosed with high specificity and sensitivity by the classifier. TCR beta sequences reportedly predicted the HLA-A and HLA-B alleles of most subjects accurately. In a later analysis, V- and J-gene trimming of beta chains associated with a DCLRE1C missense variant, replicated independently. In a later analysis, DRB1 alleles had the most associated TCRs; HLA-C alleles the fewest.

PCR primers comprised 60 Vbeta and 13 Jbeta primers. Profiled with immunoSEQ multiplex PCR; TCRdb holds only in-frame clones, not every one. The sample shows approximately 220,000 clones, 70% to 80% of them seen only once. In germline, CDR1 is MNHNS, CDR2 SASEGT. This CDR3 is 16 amino acids long. Trimming shortened V by 0 bases and J by 4 bases, and 13 bases separated the two germline ends. Of note for this clone: Its antigen is not known.

The clonotype was recovered from a girl aged 2 to 9 in good health and CMV-seronegative. Sequenced material: PBMCs. The rearrangement links TRBV6-1 to TRBJ2-1, with D possibly being TRBD2 (5 bases). CDR3 nucleotides: TGTGCCAGCAGTGAAGCTGCGAGCGGACCTTACAATGAGCAGTTCTTC. Its translation is CASSEAASGPYNEQFF.